This T cell receptor (beta chain) emerged from a study of blood T cell repertoires in COVID-19. Study-wide context: Donors in the United States, Italy and Spain gave samples during acute or convalescent COVID-19. Sources were T cells, B-cell-depleted T cells, or PBMCs; the material itself was cDNA or gDNA.

In the authors' methods: Amplification with reference gene primers provided the estimates of nucleated cell counts. Data came from immunoSEQ multiplex PCR; TCRdb stores just in-frame clones and leaves some out. That table furnishes V, J and clone size, whereas the DNA furnished D and trimming. The table includes under 400,000 clones, around 90% detected once. The specimen sequenced was peripheral blood. This TCR came from a young man with active or convalescent COVID-19.

The CDR3 spells CSVDKAGSSYNEQFF. For the CDR3, the DNA is TGCAGCGTTGATAAGGCGGGGAGCTCCTACAATGAGCAGTTCTTC. The chain joins TRBV29-1 to TRBJ2-1; a weak D match, TRBD2 (6 bases). CDR1 is SQVTM and CDR2 is ANQGSEA in the germline V gene. The germline V and J ends were trimmed by 3 bases and 0 bases, with 12 bases remaining between them. The CDR3 has 15 residues.